These 25 T cell receptor beta chains were sequenced from one sample in a study of T-cell memory formation after mild COVID-19. TCRdb re-called the 5' RACE reads with MiXCR, one entry per CDR3 protein. The sample has 150,000 to 200,000 distinct CDR3 sequences; around a tenth are singletons. Sequencing was done on a sample of PBMCs or a T cell subset sorted from them (not recorded which). These receptors were collected from a man aged 18 to 29 who had mild COVID-19 (a few samples of this study predate the infection). Cell type and time point are not known.

This clonotype has only a few counts. The rearrangement joins TRBV6-5 to TRBJ1-1; maybe TRBD1 (5 bases). Trimming removed 2 bases from V and 8 bases from J, with 18 bases in between. The CDR3 loop spans 15 amino acids. Per germline, CDR1 MNHEY and CDR2 SVGAGI. CDR3: CASSYTPGGRGEAFF. Here the CDR3 DNA reads TGTGCCAGCAGTTACACCCCGGGGGGTAGAGGGGAAGCTTTCTTT.

This clonotype was detected only a few times. CDR3 DNA sequence: TGCAGTGTCGAAGCGGCGGAGGCACATACGCAGTATTTT. Translation gives CSVEAAEAHTQYF. The rearrangement links TRBV20-1 to TRBJ2-3, with D possibly being TRBD2 (5 bases). The CDR3 extends over 13 amino acids. The V end lost 7 bases, the J end lost 7 bases, and 18 bases lay between the germline ends. CDR1 and CDR2 from the germline V gene are DFQATT and SNEGSKA (reference sequence).

This clonotype appeared a single time. The chain uses TRBV12-3 or TRBV12-4 and TRBJ2-5; either TRBD1 or TRBD2 may fit D (5 bases each). The V end was cut by 3 bases, the J end by 4 bases, with 12 bases between. CDR3 length equals 14 residues. For the CDR3, the DNA is TGTGCCAGCAGTTTGGGACGGTCCCGAGAGACCCAGTACTTC. Translation gives CASSLGRSRETQYF.

This clonotype has more than one count but fewer than ten. V usage is TRBV5-1 and J usage is TRBJ1-1; 8 nucleotides agree with TRBD1. Germline lookup yields CDR1 SGHRS and CDR2 YFSETQ. The CDR3 extends over 13 amino acids. The J segment lost 8 bases and the V segment lost 3 bases, leaving 6 bases of the junction unmatched. The CDR3 spells CASSYQQGVEAFF. CDR3 bases: TGCGCCAGCAGCTATCAACAGGGGGTCGAAGCTTTCTTT. Combining the CDR3 with reference TRBV5-1 and TRBJ1-1 gives the whole variable domain KAGVTQTPRYLIKTRGQQVTLSCSPISGHRSVSWYQQTPGQGLQFLFEYFSETQRNKGNFPGRFSGRQFSNSRSEMNVSTLELGDSALYLCASSYQQGVEAFFGQGTRLTVV.

This clonotype was observed a handful of times. In DNA, the CDR3 is TGTGCCACCAGCAGAGAATGGCAGTTGAGCACAGATACGCAGTATTTT. Its translation is CATSREWQLSTDTQYF. The V and J genes are TRBV15 and TRBJ2-3; D remains unclear. The V end was cut by 0 bases, the J end by 0 bases, with 10 bases between. Germline CDR1 reads LNHNV; CDR2 reads YYDKDF (reference sequence). The CDR3 runs to 16 residues.

This clonotype was counted a few times. The CDR3 DNA sequence: TGTGCCAGCAGTTACATCGGAGCTAACTATGGCTACACCTTC. This sequence encodes CASSYIGANYGYTF. The rearrangement uses TRBV6-2 or TRBV6-3 and TRBJ1-2; D gene unclear. V was pared by 2 bases and J by 0 bases, with 7 bases between. This CDR3 is 14 amino acids long. Germline V CDR1 and CDR2: MNHEY, SVGEGT.

This clonotype was counted a few times. The chain recombines TRBV20-1 with TRBJ1-2; D is unclear. CDR3 length: 13 amino acids. Deletions cut 0 bases from V and 8 bases from J, with 13 bases between. From germline, CDR1 is DFQATT and CDR2 SNEGSKA (reference sequence). In DNA form, the CDR3 reads TGCAGTGCTAGAGATCCGGGGAAGGACGGCTACACCTTC. The encoded protein is CSARDPGKDGYTF.

The chain carries TRBV7-9 and TRBJ2-1; D gene ambiguous. The V and J ends lost 1 base and 1 base respectively, with 17 bases between them. Per germline, CDR1 SEHNR and CDR2 FQNEAQ (reference sequence). The CDR3 is 18 amino acids. CDR3 sequence (DNA): TGTGCCAGCAGCTTAGAATCCCCGACGGTTAAGTCCTACAATGAGCAGTTCTTC. Translated, it gives CASSLESPTVKSYNEQFF. The full variable domain, completed using reference TRBV7-9 and TRBJ2-1, is DTGVSQNPRHKITKRGQNVTFRCDPISEHNRLYWYRQTLGQGPEFLTYFQNEAQLEKSRLLSDRFSAERPKGSFSTLEIQRTEQGDSAMYLCASSLESPTVKSYNEQFFGPGTRLTVL.

This sequence joins TRBV4-2 and TRBJ2-5; D might be TRBD2 (6 bases). CDR1 and CDR2 (germline): LGHNA, YNFKEQ. CDR3 length equals 15 residues. V lost 2 bases to trimming and J lost 4 bases, with 14 bases between them. The CDR3 nucleotides are TGTGCCAGCAGCCAATCCCTAGCGTGGGGAGAGACCCAGTACTTC. It translates to CASSQSLAWGETQYF.

The chain couples TRBV10-2 to TRBJ2-1; 9 nucleotides match TRBD1. There are 13 residues in the CDR3. Germline V gives CDR1 WSHSY, CDR2 SAAADI. V lost 7 bases to trimming and J lost 9 bases; unmatched junction nucleotides: 7. This CDR3 reads CASTWTGDAEQFF. Here the CDR3 DNA reads TGCGCCAGCACCTGGACAGGGGATGCTGAGCAGTTCTTC.

In this sample, this clonotype turned up a few times. The gene calls are TRBV10-3 and TRBJ2-7; maybe TRBD2 (6 bases). The CDR3 is 11 residues long. Trimming removed 10 bases at V and 3 bases at J, with 10 bases between. Germline CDR1 and CDR2: ENHRY and SYGVKD. CDR3 protein: CATDGGYEQYF. Written as DNA, the CDR3 is TGTGCCACCGACGGGGGCTACGAGCAGTACTTC.

This clonotype was counted ten times or more. The V gene is TRBV20-1, the J gene TRBJ2-3; tentative D call: TRBD2 (6 bases). The germline V gene has CDR1 DFQATT and CDR2 SNEGSKA (reference sequence). This CDR3 is 18 amino acids long. Between the trimmed V and J ends, which lost 2 bases and 2 bases, there was a span of 23 bases. CDR3 coding DNA: TGCAGTGCTAGAACTCCGTTCCCTAGCGAGTGGGTCACAGATACGCAGTATTTT. It specifies CSARTPFPSEWVTDTQYF.

This sequence joins TRBV24-1 and TRBJ2-5, with 12 bases identical to TRBD2. Germline values: CDR1 KGHDR, CDR2 SFDVKD. CDR3 size: 16 residues. Germline trimming cut 3 bases from V and 2 bases from J; bases unmatched to any gene: 3. The CDR3 sequence is CATSDPTSGRQETQYF. CDR3 DNA: TGTGCCACCAGTGATCCGACTAGCGGGAGACAAGAGACCCAGTACTTC.

This clonotype was counted many times. This chain links TRBV12-3 or TRBV12-4 with TRBJ2-1; D is ambiguous. The CDR3 runs to 14 residues. V dropped 8 bases and J dropped 7 bases, with 18 bases sitting between them. This chain's CDR3 is CASATILEGNEQFF. The CDR3 DNA is TGTGCCAGCGCCACTATCCTCGAAGGGAATGAGCAGTTCTTC.

This clonotype was seen a few times. This rearrangement joins TRBV28 to TRBJ2-5; the D gene is possibly TRBD1 (5 bases). The germline gives CDR1 MDHEN, CDR2 SYDVKM. The CDR3 runs 14 residues. Trimming removed 8 bases at V and 1 base at J, with 14 bases between. The CDR3, as DNA: TGTGCCAGCTCCGACAGCACCAGCCAAGAGACCCAGTACTTC. It encodes CASSDSTSQETQYF.

This clonotype has at least ten counts. The V and J genes are TRBV12-3 or TRBV12-4 and TRBJ2-5; TRBD1 aligns across 7 bases. The V and J ends lost 6 bases and 2 bases, in that order; junction bases with no gene match: 6. The CDR3 runs to 14 residues. This CDR3 reads CASSTLDRQETQYF. CDR3 nucleotide sequence: TGTGCCAGCAGCACACTGGACAGGCAAGAGACCCAGTACTTC.

There are a few counts of this clonotype. The gene calls are TRBV6-5 and TRBJ1-2; 8 bases line up with TRBD1. Germline CDR1 is MNHEY and CDR2 is SVGAGI. The CDR3 has 14 residues. J lost 4 bases, V lost 3 bases, and 4 bases had no gene match. This chain's CDR3 is CASSYRGQAYGYTF. The CDR3 nucleotides read TGTGCCAGCAGTTATAGGGGACAGGCCTATGGCTACACCTTC.

This clonotype showed up many times. The chain employs TRBV19 and TRBJ2-7; 7 nucleotides match TRBD1. CDR3 length: 14 amino acids. Germline trimming cut 3 bases from V and 2 bases from J; bases unmatched to any gene: 4. The germline gives CDR1 LNHDA, CDR2 SQIVND (reference sequence). The CDR3, as DNA: TGTGCCAGTAGTATTTTGGACAGGACCTACGAGCAGTACTTC. Translation gives CASSILDRTYEQYF.

A single count supports this clonotype. The rearrangement joins TRBV29-1 to TRBJ2-5; 8 nucleotides match TRBD1. V dropped 7 bases and J dropped 5; count of bases not matched to a gene: 6. The CDR3 extends over 12 amino acids. Germline lookup yields CDR1 SQVTM and CDR2 ANQGSEA. The CDR3 reads CSAGQGLETQYF. For the CDR3, the DNA is TGCAGCGCCGGACAGGGATTGGAGACCCAGTACTTC.

This clonotype was seen only once. A much bigger clone sits one base away, suggesting this may be a read error. The V gene is TRBV7-6, the J gene TRBJ2-5; D not resolved. V was cut by 3 bases and J by 5 bases, with 10 bases left in between. The germline V gene encodes CDR1 SGHVS and CDR2 FNYEAQ. The CDR3 consists of 13 residues. The CDR3 DNA reads as TGTGCCAGCAGCTTCGGAACCCACGAGACCCAGTACTTC. This gives the protein CASSFGTHETQYF.

This clonotype was seen ten or more times. The chain carries TRBV11-2 and TRBJ2-5; D possibly corresponds to TRBD2 (6 bases). The CDR3 has 13 amino acids. Trimming took off 6 bases at V and 3 bases at J, with 11 bases between the two ends. From germline, CDR1 is SGHAT and CDR2 FQNNGV. The CDR3 DNA sequence: TGTGCCAGCAGGCGGGGAAATGAAGAGACCCAGTACTTC. Translating gives CASRRGNEETQYF.

In this sample, this clonotype turned up a few times. The V gene is TRBV5-4, the J gene TRBJ2-1; D might be TRBD2 (5 bases). The germline gives CDR1 SGHNT, CDR2 YYREEE (reference sequence). Trimming stripped 1 base from V and 10 bases from J, with 9 bases between. The CDR3 covers 12 residues. The CDR3 region is CASSLTGWEQFF. CDR3 in DNA: TGTGCCAGCAGCTTGACGGGATGGGAGCAGTTCTTC. The full variable domain, with the rest looked up from reference TRBV5-4 and TRBJ2-1, is ETGVTQSPTHLIKTRGQQVTLRCSSQSGHNTVSWYQQALGQGPQFIFQYYREEENGRGNFPPRFSGLQFPNYSSELNVNALELDDSALYLCASSLTGWEQFFGPGTRLTVL.

The chain couples TRBV5-1 to TRBJ2-3; 9 positions agree with TRBD1. The CDR3 has 13 residues. The junction had 5 bases not matched to a gene; V was cut back by 6 bases and J by 6 bases. Germline V gene lookup returns CDR1 SGHRS and CDR2 YFSETQ. The DNA of the CDR3 is TGCGCCAGCACGGGACAGGGAAGGGATACGCAGTATTTT. Translating it yields CASTGQGRDTQYF.

The V call is TRBV7-9, the J call TRBJ1-2, with 9 nucleotides matching TRBD1. Germline CDR1 reads SEHNR; CDR2 reads FQNEAQ (reference sequence). The CDR3 spans 14 residues. V shed 3 bases, J shed 7 bases, and the junction held 6 bases outside the gene matches. The CDR3 DNA is TGTGCCAGCAGCTTCGGACAGGGGATTTCTGGCTACACCTTC. This sequence encodes CASSFGQGISGYTF.

V gene TRBV7-9 combines with J gene TRBJ2-3, with D uncertain. This CDR3 is built from 15 residues. CDR1 and CDR2 from the germline V gene are SEHNR and FQNEAQ (reference sequence). Trimming took 5 bases from V and 0 from J, leaving 12 bases between them. CDR3 in amino acids: CASSESARSTDTQYF. For the CDR3, the DNA is TGTGCCAGCAGCGAAAGTGCCCGAAGCACAGATACGCAGTATTTT.